This TCR beta chain was retrieved from a study of blood T cells in healthy people across ages. Drawn from each donor were ten milliliters of peripheral blood. A second PCR, run for roughly 7 to 11 cycles, used a sample-barcoded 5' primer plus a J-beta primer mix. TCRdb re-derived calls from the 5' RACE reads in MiXCR, one entry per CDR3 protein. Found here are 1.5 million to 2 million distinct CDR3 sequences, about 28% of them singletons; the top ten hold 7.7%. Germline-derived CDR1 and CDR2 are MNHNS and SASEGT. V was clipped by 6 bases and J by 1 base; unmatched bases: 14. This CDR3 is built from 17 residues. This clonotype appeared many times.

Sequenced sample: blood. The chain combines TRBV6-1 with TRBJ2-7; 8 bases map to TRBD1. The TCR sequence derives from a woman under 40 in good health. CDR3 sequence: CASSASRPRTGSYEQYF. The DNA of the CDR3 is TGTGCCAGCAGCGCCTCAAGGCCCCGGACAGGGTCCTACGAGCAGTACTTC.